The source of this T cell receptor (beta chain) is a study of blood T cell repertoires in COVID-19. Study processing details: Reference gene primer amplification in the assay estimated nucleated cell counts. Only in-frame clones appear in the TCRdb table, and some are missing; sequencing was by immunoSEQ multiplex PCR. Clone size and V and J calls were adopted from that table, with D and trimming inferred from the DNA. Seen here are 210,000 or so clones, 80% to 90% observed once, and the top ten hold 1.4% to 1.5%. The V end was cut by 9 bases, the J end by 4 bases, with 22 bases between. Germline V gives CDR1 SEHNR, CDR2 FQNEAQ (reference sequence). The CDR3 sequence is 15 residues long.

Source material: peripheral blood. V usage is TRBV7-9 and J usage is TRBJ2-7; D is possibly TRBD1 (6 bases). The clonotype was recovered from a man aged 18 to 29 with active or convalescent COVID-19. CDR3 sequence: CASRKGDNVGYEQYF. In DNA form, the CDR3 reads TGTGCCAGTAGGAAAGGGGACAACGTGGGGTACGAGCAGTACTTC.